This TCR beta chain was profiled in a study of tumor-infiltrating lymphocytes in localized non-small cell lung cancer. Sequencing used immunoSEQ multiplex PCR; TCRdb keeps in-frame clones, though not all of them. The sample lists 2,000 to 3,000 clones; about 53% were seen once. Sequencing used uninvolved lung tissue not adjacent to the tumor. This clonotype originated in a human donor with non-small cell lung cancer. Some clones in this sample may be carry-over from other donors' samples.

The CDR3 DNA follows: TGTGCCTGGAGCGGGGGCGATCTCAATGAGCAGTTCTTC. This gives the protein CAWSGGDLNEQFF. The V gene is TRBV30, the J gene TRBJ2-1, with D possibly being TRBD1 or TRBD2 (6 bases each). The V and J ends lost 3 bases and 6 bases respectively, with 12 bases between them. The CDR3 totals 13 residues. Germline CDR1 is GTSNPN and CDR2 is SVGIG (reference sequence). The entire variable domain, with the rest obtained from reference TRBV30 and TRBJ2-1, is as follows: SQTIHQWPATLVQPVGSPLSLECTVEGTSNPNLYWYRQAAGRGLQLLFYSVGIGQISSEVPQNLSASRPQDRQFILSSKKLLLSDSGFYLCAWSGGDLNEQFFGPGTRLTVL.